What follows are 15 T cell receptor beta chains derived from one specimen sequenced in a study of T cell changes during pregnancy in multiple sclerosis. Only in-frame clones appear in the TCRdb table, and some are missing; sequencing was by immunoSEQ multiplex PCR. This sample has about 20,000 clones, with about 85% found just once. Material: CD8+ T cells from peripheral blood mononuclear cells, obtained in the third trimester of pregnancy. The receptors stem from a female donor in good health, enrolled as a control in a pregnancy study.

V and J are TRBV7-2 and TRBJ2-7; 10 bases map to TRBD2. The CDR3 runs 15 residues. Germline loops: CDR1 SGHTA, CDR2 FQGNSA. Germline trimming cut 6 bases from V and 5 bases from J; bases unmatched to any gene: 10. The CDR3 loop reads CASRPPGLAWNEQYF. For the CDR3, the DNA is TGTGCCAGCAGACCTCCGGGACTAGCGTGGAACGAGCAGTACTTC. Full variable domain (outside the CDR3, taken from reference TRBV7-2 and TRBJ2-7): GAGVSQSPSNKVTEKGKDVELRCDPISGHTALYWYRQSLGQGLEFLIYFQGNSAPDKSGLPSDRFSAERTGGSVSTLTIQRTQQEDSAVYLCASRPPGLAWNEQYFGPGTRLTVT.

The chain has TRBV7-8 and TRBJ2-2; D ambiguous. This CDR3 is 11 amino acids long. CDR1 SGHVS and CDR2 FQNEAQ come from the germline V gene. Deletions cut 6 bases from V and 6 bases from J, with 5 bases between. As DNA, the CDR3 is TGTGCCAGCAGTTATCCCGGGGAGCTGTTTTTT. This translates into CASSYPGELFF.

V gene TRBV29-1 combines with J gene TRBJ2-1; a possible D gene is TRBD2 (6 bases). Germline lookup yields CDR1 SQVTM and CDR2 ANQGSEA. The CDR3 spans 11 residues. Trimming pared 4 bases from V and 9 bases from J, leaving 10 bases between. In DNA form, the CDR3 reads TGCAGCGTTGGGGTTAGCGGTGAGCAGTTCTTC. Amino acid sequence: CSVGVSGEQFF.

The chain has TRBV27 and TRBJ1-1, with 9 bases matching TRBD1. With 3 bases clipped from V and 8 bases from J, the junction kept 4 bases outside the gene matches. This CDR3 has 13 residues. The germline gives CDR1 MNHEY, CDR2 SMNVEV (reference sequence). CDR3 coding DNA: TGTGCCAGCAGTTTCCCAACAGGGGGCGAAGCTTTCTTT. This encodes CASSFPTGGEAFF.

The V and J genes are TRBV4-2 and TRBJ2-7; 7 bases agree with TRBD1. The germline V gene encodes CDR1 LGHNA and CDR2 YNFKEQ. V was pared by 5 bases and J by 3 bases, with 4 bases of the junction left unmatched. This CDR3 is 13 amino acids long. The CDR3 DNA is TGTGCCAGCAGCGAAGGACAGGACTACGAGCAGTACTTC. It specifies CASSEGQDYEQYF.

This chain links TRBV18 with TRBJ2-1; 9 bases fit TRBD1. The junction had 10 bases not matched to a gene; V was cut back by 4 bases and J by 15 bases. There are 13 residues in the CDR3. Germline V gene data show CDR1 as KGHSH and CDR2 as LQKENI. Here the CDR3 reads CASSLTDRGRRFF. For the CDR3, the DNA is TGTGCCAGCTCACTTACGGACAGGGGTAGGCGGTTCTTC.

In its sample, this clone ranks as medium-sized (0.01 to 0.1%). This CDR3 is CASSPGGYEQYF. The CDR3 bases are TGTGCCAGCAGCCCCGGAGGCTACGAGCAGTACTTC. The chain carries TRBV9 and TRBJ2-7; D perhaps matches TRBD2 (5 bases). Looked up from germline, CDR1 is SGDLS and CDR2 is YYNGEE. The V end lost 4 bases, the J end lost 3 bases, and 8 bases lay between the germline ends. The CDR3 runs to 12 residues.

The chain employs TRBV27 and TRBJ2-7; a possible D gene is TRBD2 (5 bases). Germline CDR1 is MNHEY and CDR2 is SMNVEV (reference sequence). Trimming took 6 bases from V and 0 from J, leaving 12 bases between them. The CDR3 runs to 14 residues. The CDR3: CASRKDCCSYEQYF. The CDR3 DNA reads TGTGCCAGCAGAAAGGACTGTTGCTCCTACGAGCAGTACTTC.

The chain couples TRBV11-2 to TRBJ1-6, with D unresolved. This CDR3 comprises 12 residues. V lost 4 bases to trimming and J lost 10 bases, with 8 bases between them. Germline CDR1 reads SGHAT; CDR2 reads FQNNGV. The CDR3 DNA is TGTGCCAGCAGCTCCGACACGTCACCCCTCCACTTT. It yields the protein CASSSDTSPLHF.

This chain uses TRBV1 with TRBJ1-5; TRBD1 is the table's D call and was not checked against the DNA. TRBV1 is shown as a pseudogene. The CDR3 is 18 amino acids. This chain's CDR3 is CTSSLRPDRGDSNQPQHF. In DNA form, the CDR3 reads TGCACCAGCAGCCTAAGACCAGACAGGGGAGATAGCAATCAGCCCCAGCATTTT.

The chain joins TRBV9 to TRBJ2-7; no clear D gene. The germline V and J ends were trimmed by 0 bases and 5 bases, with 6 bases remaining between them. The CDR3 runs to 12 residues. Germline V CDR1 and CDR2: SGDLS, YYNGEE. CDR3 coding DNA: TGTGCCAGCAGCGTAGGCAGTAACGAGCAGTACTTC. Translation: CASSVGSNEQYF.

J is TRBJ1-2 and V is TRBV29-1, with 7 bases aligning to TRBD1. From germline, CDR1 is SQVTM and CDR2 ANQGSEA. V lost 6 bases and J lost 0; bases outside the gene matches: 7. The CDR3 totals 14 residues. The CDR3 bases are TGCAGCGTCGACGGGACAGAGGCTAACTATGGCTACACCTTC. Its translation: CSVDGTEANYGYTF.

V gene TRBV5-6 combines with J gene TRBJ1-4, with D uncertain. V shed 0 bases and J shed 9 bases, with 9 bases lying between them. Looked up from germline, CDR1 is SGHDT and CDR2 is YYEEEE. CDR3 size: 13 residues. The CDR3 DNA follows: TGTGCCAGCAGCTTGGGGGCGATTAAAAAACTGTTTTTT. Translating gives CASSLGAIKKLFF. Full variable domain (remainder filled in from reference TRBV5-6 and TRBJ1-4): DAGVTQSPTHLIKTRGQQVTLRCSPKSGHDTVSWYQQALGQGPQFIFQYYEEEERQRGNFPDRFSGHQFPNYSSELNVNALLLGDSALYLCASSLGAIKKLFFGSGTQLSVL.

This sequence joins TRBV19 and TRBJ1-1; the match to TRBD1 covers 10 bases. The CDR3 extends over 14 amino acids. Trimming cost V 5 bases and J 8 bases; bases outside gene matches: 8. CDR1 is LNHDA, CDR2 SQIVND, per germline (reference sequence). CDR3 residues: CASSPGTGVVEAFF. The CDR3, as DNA: TGTGCCAGTAGTCCAGGGACAGGGGTCGTCGAAGCTTTCTTT. The full variable domain, completed using reference TRBV19 and TRBJ1-1, is DGGITQSPKYLFRKEGQNVTLSCEQNLNHDAMYWYRQDPGQGLRLIYYSQIVNDFQKGDIAEGYSVSREKKESFPLTVTSAQKNPTAFYLCASSPGTGVVEAFFGQGTRLTVV.

The rearrangement links TRBV27 to TRBJ2-7; D perhaps matches TRBD2 (5 bases). Trimming left V 0 bases short and J 4 bases short, with 13 bases between. The CDR3 has 15 amino acids. Germline V gene data show CDR1 as MNHEY and CDR2 as SMNVEV (reference sequence). DNA for the CDR3: TGTGCCAGCAGTTTATCGGAGCCGGGAATATACGAGCAGTACTTC. Amino acid sequence: CASSLSEPGIYEQYF.